This T cell receptor (beta chain) was profiled in a study of blood T cell repertoires in COVID-19. Background on the study: The analysed material was cDNA or gDNA that came from T cells, B-cell-depleted T cells, or PBMCs.

The V and J ends lost 0 bases and 2 bases respectively, with 13 bases between them. There are 16 residues in the CDR3. Germline values: CDR1 SGHRS, CDR2 YFSETQ. Produced via immunoSEQ multiplex PCR; TCRdb's table is partial and in-frame only. The table records approximately 100,000 clones, more than 80% of them present only once. This sequence joins TRBV5-1 and TRBJ2-3, with D unclear. The sequencing input was peripheral blood. This TCR was sampled from a human donor in a cohort sampled during active COVID-19. The CDR3 DNA is TGCGCCAGCAGCTTGGAAGTACAGATCTACACAGATACGCAGTATTTT. This gives the protein CASSLEVQIYTDTQYF.